What follows are 26 T cell receptor beta chains derived from one specimen sequenced in a study of tumor-infiltrating lymphocytes in primary liver carcinoma. Extraction of RNA together with DNA used about 17-31 mg of unsorted bulk tissue. cDNA specific to TCR beta was made from 500 ng of total RNA, with a constant-region primer employed for priming. Three nested multiplex PCR rounds, a slightly modified ARM-PCR method, built the TCR beta libraries. The two initial PCR rounds, 9 to 11 cycles each, used TRBV1-TRBV30 forward and C-beta reverse primers. A single record per CDR3 protein comes from TCRdb applying MiXCR to the multiplex PCR reads. The sample shows roughly 190,000 distinct CDR3 sequences, around 85% of them seen only once. Sequences were obtained from tumor tissue from primary liver carcinoma. These receptors were taken from a man aged 40-55 years with primary liver carcinoma and hepatitis B virus infection.

On this clonotype: Given a much more abundant clone one base away, this may be a read error. As the CDR3 is not closed by the conserved phenylalanine or tryptophan, this likely results from a read error. The DNA is omitted, as the CDR3 cannot be located on it reliably, and the CDR3 follows TCRdb's listing. The genes are TRBV4-3 and TRBJ2-1; TRBD1 reflects the table's D call only, with no check against the DNA. CDR1 and CDR2 (germline): LGHNA, YSLEER. The CDR3 extends over 17 residues, inclusive of both ends. The CDR3 loop is CASSQDLDQGPINEQLL.

CDR3 protein: CVSSPSGGRPVEQYF. The DNA of the CDR3 is TGTGTCAGTAGCCCCTCCGGGGGCCGACCAGTCGAGCAGTACTTC. This chain connects TRBV12-3 or TRBV12-4 to TRBJ2-7; D is perhaps TRBD1 or TRBD2 (6 bases each). The CDR3 has 15 amino acids.

The rearrangement joins TRBV29-1 to TRBJ2-2; the D call may be TRBD1 or TRBD2 (6 bases each). Trimming shortened V by 0 bases and J by 6 bases, and 17 bases separated the two germline ends. This CDR3 region has 16 residues. Germline V gene data show CDR1 as SQVTM and CDR2 as ANQGSEA. The CDR3, as DNA: TGCAGCGTTGAAGATCGTAAGGGGGGCTTTTCCGGGGAGCTGTTTTTT. It codes for CSVEDRKGGFSGELFF.

The genes are TRBV4-3 and TRBJ2-1; D is unresolved. The V gene lost 1 base and the J gene lost 10 bases, with 14 bases spanning the gap. Per the germline V gene, CDR1 is LGHNA and CDR2 is YSLEER. The CDR3 is 14 residues long. CDR3: CASSQGTIFDEQFF. The DNA for the CDR3 is TGCGCCAGCAGCCAAGGCACCATTTTCGACGAGCAGTTCTTC.

For this clonotype: The junction shows a germline mismatch at one end, possibly a read error. The chain carries TRBV4-3 and TRBJ1-6, with TRBD1 matching 10 bases. CDR3 size: 16 residues. In germline, CDR1 is LGHNA, CDR2 YSLEER. The CDR3 nucleotides are TGCGCCAGCAGCTCCTGGGACAGGGGAAGGAATTCATCCCTCCTTTTT. Encoded protein: CASSSWDRGRNSSLLF.

As to this clonotype: Compared with germline, one end of the junction differs, possibly owing to a read error. This rearrangement joins TRBV4-2 to TRBJ2-5; D is undetermined. CDR1 and CDR2 (germline): LGHNA, YNFKEQ. There are 15 residues in the CDR3. Here the CDR3 DNA reads TGTCCCAGCAGCAGGACGGACGAGTACCAAGAGACCCACTACTTC. Protein product: CPSSRTDEYQETHYF.

A note on this clonotype: Likely a read error: the CDR3 ends without its conserved phenylalanine or tryptophan. This sequence joins TRBV5-1 and TRBJ2-5, with D uncertain. The germline gives CDR1 SGHRS, CDR2 YFSETQ. This CDR3 region has 15 residues. The V end lost 0 bases, the J end lost 1 base, and 10 bases lay between the germline ends. The CDR3 DNA sequence: TGCGCCAGCAGCTTGGGAGCCCTTCGCCAAGAGACCCAGTACTTA. Its translation is CASSLGALRQETQYL.

In DNA, the CDR3 is TGTGCCAGCGCCTTGGAGACTAGCCAAGAGACCCAGTACTTC. It specifies CASALETSQETQYF. The chain is built from TRBV5-6 and TRBJ2-5, with a weak D call TRBD2 (6 bases). The CDR3 has 14 residues. The germline CDR1 and CDR2 sequences are SGHDT and YYEEEE. The V and J ends lost 7 bases and 1 base respectively, with 14 bases between them.

This sequence joins TRBV7-8 and TRBJ1-5; D unresolved. V lost 2 bases and J lost 10, with 12 bases in between. Germline assignment: CDR1 SGHVS and CDR2 FQNEAQ. This CDR3 has 13 residues. The CDR3 DNA follows: TGTGCCAGCAGCTTATATTGGGCTCAACCCCAGCATTTT. This gives the protein CASSLYWAQPQHF. Based on the CDR3 plus reference TRBV7-8 and TRBJ1-5, the full variable domain is GAGVSQSPRYKVAKRGQDVALRCDPISGHVSLFWYQQALGQGPEFLTYFQNEAQLDKSGLPSDRFFAERPEGSVSTLKIQRTQQEDSAVYLCASSLYWAQPQHFGDGTRLSIL.

With regard to this clonotype: This may arise from a read error, as a much more abundant clone is one base away. V gene TRBV7-9 combines with J gene TRBJ2-5; TRBD1 aligns across 7 bases. The V gene end was trimmed by 5 bases and the J gene end by 2 bases; junction bases not matched to a gene: 8. The CDR3 loop spans 15 amino acids. Germline-derived CDR1 and CDR2 are SEHNR and FQNEAQ (reference sequence). CDR3 coding DNA: TGTGCCAGCAGCACTAAAGGGACAGAACAAGAGACCCAGTACTTC. This codes for CASSTKGTEQETQYF.

A remark on this clonotype: One end of the junction fails to match germline, which may point to a read error. The chain is built from TRBV11-1 and TRBJ2-7; maybe TRBD2 (5 bases). This CDR3 spans 17 amino acids. Germline V CDR1 and CDR2: SGHAT, FQDESV (reference sequence). This chain's CDR3 is CASRLGLAGESSYEKYF. In DNA form, the CDR3 reads TGTGCCAGCAGATTAGGGCTGGCGGGTGAAAGCTCCTACGAGAAGTACTTC.

V gene TRBV6-2 or TRBV6-3 combines with J gene TRBJ2-7; D is uncertain. Trimming removed 6 bases at V and 2 bases at J, with 11 bases between. CDR1 is MNHEY, CDR2 SVGEGT, per germline. The CDR3 covers 13 residues. DNA of the CDR3: TGTGCCAGCAGCCCCGACCGGGCCTACGAGCAGTACTTC. Translating it yields CASSPDRAYEQYF.

On this clonotype itself: Likely a read error: the CDR3 ends without its conserved phenylalanine or tryptophan. Here the CDR3 DNA reads TGTGCCACCAGGGGCGGCGGAACGAACACTGAAGCTTTCGTT. It codes for CATRGGGTNTEAFV. V gene TRBV28 combines with J gene TRBJ1-1; weak D call: TRBD1 (6 bases). The germline CDR1 and CDR2 sequences are MDHEN and SYDVKM. CDR3 length: 14 residues. V lost 10 bases, J lost 1 base, and 16 bases lay in between.

As regards this clonotype: At one end, the junction sequence differs from germline, possibly due to a read error. The J gene is TRBJ2-1, the V gene TRBV11-1; D is perhaps TRBD2 (5 bases). Germline CDR1 is SGHAT and CDR2 is FQDESV (reference sequence). The CDR3 spans 19 residues. For the CDR3, the DNA is TGTACCAGCAGCCCTCCCCCTGCTTGCGGGTCTAGCTCCTACAATGAGCAGTTCTTC. Its translation: CTSSPPPACGSSSYNEQFF.

As to this clonotype: One end of the junction does not line up with germline, which may come from a read error. The J gene is TRBJ2-3, the V gene TRBV4-1, with 7 bases fitting TRBD2. The CDR3 is 16 amino acids. The germline V gene has CDR1 MGHRA and CDR2 YSYEKL. The DNA for the CDR3 is TGCGCCAGCAGCAAAGATGCGGGAGAGCCGGGAGATACGCAGTATTTT. Its translation is CASSKDAGEPGDTQYF.

Points on this clonotype: The junction departs from the called germline gene at one end, perhaps through a read error. The chain links TRBV14 to TRBJ2-1, with D perhaps matching TRBD2 (6 bases). This CDR3 is 16 amino acids long. Germline V lookup: CDR1 SGHDN, CDR2 FVKESK. The CDR3 loop is CASIAVAAWVNNEQFF. The CDR3 DNA sequence: TGTGCTAGCATTGCCGTAGCGGCATGGGTAAACAATGAGCAGTTCTTC.

The chain employs TRBV29-1 and TRBJ1-5, with a tentative D call TRBD1 (5 bases). The V end was cut by 4 bases, the J end by 16 bases, with 20 bases between. This CDR3 is 12 amino acids long. The V gene's germline CDR1 is SQVTM and CDR2 ANQGSEA. CDR3 amino acids: CSVAQGGQPPHF. The CDR3 bases are TGCAGCGTTGCTCAGGGAGGGCAGCCCCCTCATTTT.

Remarks on this clonotype: A read error is likely, as this CDR3 ends without the conserved phenylalanine or tryptophan. The chain combines TRBV6-5 with TRBJ2-7, with 8 bases fitting TRBD1. Germline V CDR1 and CDR2: MNHEY, SVGAGI. The CDR3 loop spans 13 amino acids. Germline trimming cut 7 bases from V and 6 bases from J; bases unmatched to any gene: 8. Here the CDR3 DNA reads TGTGCCAGCACTTCCCATACAGGGGGCGAGCAGTACCTC. The encoded protein is CASTSHTGGEQYL.

About this clonotype itself: One base away lies a much larger clone, so this may be a sequencing read error. The chain recombines TRBV19 with TRBJ2-7; 8 bases are a match to TRBD2. Germline trimming cut 8 bases from V and 6 bases from J; bases unmatched to any gene: 15. CDR3 size: 15 residues. Germline V lookup: CDR1 LNHDA, CDR2 SQIVND (reference sequence). The CDR3 spells CASCSGGTSIFEQYF. DNA of the CDR3: TGTGCCAGTTGTTCCGGTGGGACTAGTATTTTCGAGCAGTACTTC.

The sample holds one count of this clonotype. This is likely a read error, given that the CDR3 carries no conserved phenylalanine or tryptophan at its end. No DNA is shown, since the ends of the CDR3 on it are uncertain; the CDR3 is the one TCRdb lists. This CDR3 reads CSVGTSAANIGELFS. The chain couples TRBV29-1 to TRBJ2-2; the table's D call, TRBD2, was not checked against the DNA. Both ends counted, the CDR3 spans 15 residues. The germline CDR1 and CDR2 sequences are SQVTM and ANQGSEA.

As for this clonotype: One end of the junction does not line up with germline, which may come from a read error. The CDR3 loop is CASSLWGGYTQAFF. In DNA, the CDR3 is TGCGCCAGCAGCTTGTGGGGGGGGTACACTCAAGCTTTCTTT. This rearrangement joins TRBV5-1 to TRBJ1-1; perhaps TRBD1 as D (5 bases). The CDR3 runs to 14 residues. Germline CDR1 reads SGHRS; CDR2 reads YFSETQ.

This clonotype was observed many times. This chain connects TRBV5-4 to TRBJ1-5, with a tentative D call TRBD1 (5 bases). CDR1 and CDR2 (germline): SGHNT, YYREEE (reference sequence). The CDR3 has 17 residues. Trimming pared 4 bases from V and 2 bases from J, leaving 19 bases between. In nucleotides, the CDR3 is TGTGCCAGCAGCCCGCGGAGGCAGGGCAGACGCAATCAGCCCCAGCATTTT. Translating gives CASSPRRQGRRNQPQHF.

On this clonotype: Given a much more abundant clone one base away, this may be a read error. V is TRBV5-1 and J is TRBJ2-5; TRBD2 is a possible D gene (6 bases). Germline V CDR1 and CDR2: SGHRS, YFSETQ. The V end was cut by 4 bases, the J end by 5 bases, with 15 bases between. The CDR3 spans 14 residues. The chain's CDR3 is CASSAAAGPETQYF. CDR3 bases: TGCGCCAGCAGCGCAGCGGCGGGACCTGAGACCCAGTACTTC. The whole variable domain, remainder taken from reference TRBV5-1 and TRBJ2-5, is KAGVTQTPRYLIKTRGQQVTLSCSPISGHRSVSWYQQTPGQGLQFLFEYFSETQRNKGNFPGRFSGRQFSNSRSEMNVSTLELGDSALYLCASSAAAGPETQYFGPGTRLLVL.

This clonotype was picked up one time. The junction differs from germline at one of its ends, possibly a read error. V and J are TRBV11-3 and TRBJ1-5; D is uncertain. There are 15 residues in the CDR3. Per germline, CDR1 SGHNT and CDR2 YENEEA. DNA for the CDR3: TGTGCCAGCATCTTAGATCTGGAGGTGGCTCAACCCCAGCATTTT. It codes for CASILDLEVAQPQHF.

Remarks on this clonotype: Here the CDR3 omits its conserved ending phenylalanine or tryptophan, so a read error is the likely source. CDR3 bases: TGCGCCAGCAGCCAAGAGGGCAACTATGGTTACACCTAC. Amino acid sequence: CASSQEGNYGYTY. The rearrangement links TRBV4-3 to TRBJ1-2; D ambiguous. From germline, CDR1 is LGHNA and CDR2 YSLEER. The CDR3 has 13 amino acids.

In regard to this clonotype: The junction and the germline gene differ at one end; a read error may be behind it. The genes are TRBV6-6 and TRBJ2-7, with D uncertain. There are 12 residues in the CDR3. Germline assignment: CDR1 MNHNY and CDR2 SVGAGI (reference sequence). In nucleotides, the CDR3 is TGTTCCAGCAGTCGTACCCTAGGCGAACATTACTTC. This gives the protein CSSSRTLGEHYF.